The sequence of this T cell receptor beta chain was determined in a study of chemoradiotherapy in HPV16-positive cancers. Germline CDR1 and CDR2: MNHNY and SVGAGI (reference sequence). The ends were cut back, 8 bases at V and 1 base at J, with 16 bases in the middle. The CDR3 runs 15 residues. Clones were sequenced by immunoSEQ multiplex PCR, and TCRdb holds only the in-frame ones, with some missing. The data hold 4,000 to 6,000 clones, with approximately 78% observed a single time. Collection of the sample occurred from a patient who underwent chemoradiotherapy. The TCR comes from a human donor with HPV-associated anogenital cancer. This chain connects TRBV6-6 to TRBJ2-3; D is possibly TRBD1 (6 bases). The CDR3: CASAEQGPRTDTQYF. DNA of the CDR3: TGTGCCAGCGCTGAACAGGGACCTCGCACAGATACGCAGTATTTT.